Listed here are 16 T cell receptor beta chains from one sample, sequenced in a study of blood T cell repertoires in COVID-19 (dated by TCRdb to the early 2020s). Preparation of the library involved the immunoSEQ multiplex PCR assay. TCRdb retrieved this table from immuneACCESS and kept in-frame rearrangements only. Not all clones are present; in checked studies, unresolved V genes account for under half, and no reason is known for the remainder. This sample has 110,000 or so clones in its table, and approximately 89% of those were observed once. The top ten clones comprise roughly 5% of the sample. The specimen was peripheral blood. The receptors shown here come from a woman aged 55-69 years with COVID-19, enrolled during active disease.

This chain uses TRBV7-8 with TRBJ1-6; unclear D gene. The germline V and J ends were trimmed by 8 bases and 10 bases, with 15 bases remaining between them. Germline lookup yields CDR1 SGHVS and CDR2 FQNEAQ. The CDR3 runs 13 residues. In nucleotides, the CDR3 is TGTGCCAGCTCTCGGGGTTTGAGATCACCCCTCCACTTT. It is translated as CASSRGLRSPLHF.

This clone was detected a few times. The chain has TRBV5-1 and TRBJ1-1; the match to TRBD1 covers 7 bases. Germline V gives CDR1 SGHRS, CDR2 YFSETQ. V shed 4 bases, J shed 1 base, and the junction held 7 bases outside the gene matches. This CDR3 contains 15 residues. CDR3 protein: CASSLSGTENTEAFF. For the CDR3, the DNA is TGCGCCAGCAGCCTATCCGGGACAGAGAACACTGAAGCTTTCTTT.

V usage is TRBV6-5 and J usage is TRBJ2-3, with D possibly matching TRBD1 (6 bases). From germline, CDR1 is MNHEY and CDR2 SVGAGI. The CDR3 is 14 amino acids. The V end was cut by 6 bases, the J end by 0 bases, with 10 bases between. The chain's CDR3 is CASSVDRSTDTQYF. The CDR3 nucleotides read TGTGCCAGCAGCGTCGACAGGAGCACAGATACGCAGTATTTT.

The chain has TRBV18 and TRBJ1-2; 8 positions agree with TRBD1. Germline lookup yields CDR1 KGHSH and CDR2 LQKENI. The CDR3 contains 16 residues. The J segment lost 5 bases and the V segment lost 2 bases, leaving 10 bases of the junction unmatched. DNA of the CDR3: TGTGCCAGCTCACCAGCTCCCGGACAGGGCTTATATGGCTACACCTTC. Residues: CASSPAPGQGLYGYTF.

The rearrangement links TRBV15 to TRBJ1-5; D is unclear. V lost 8 bases, J lost 4 bases, and 9 bases lay in between. Germline CDR1 is LNHNV and CDR2 is YYDKDF (reference sequence). The length of the CDR3 is 12 residues. Written as DNA, the CDR3 is TGTGCCACCGGGAGGGCTAATCAGCCCCAGCATTTT. It yields the protein CATGRANQPQHF. The full variable domain, completed using reference TRBV15 and TRBJ1-5, is DAMVIQNPRYQVTQFGKPVTLSCSQTLNHNVMYWYQQKSSQAPKLLFHYYDKDFNNEADTPDNFQSRRPNTSFCFLDIRSPGLGDTAMYLCATGRANQPQHFGDGTRLSIL.

The V gene is TRBV25-1, the J gene TRBJ2-7; TRBD1 is a possible D gene (5 bases). V shed 1 base and J shed 0 bases, with 10 bases lying between them. Germline V lookup: CDR1 MGHDK, CDR2 SYGVNS. The CDR3 covers 15 residues. As DNA, the CDR3 is TGTGCCAGCAGTGAATGGAGTCAGGGCTCCTACGAGCAGTACTTC. Translated, it gives CASSEWSQGSYEQYF.

This clone was recorded once. The chain uses TRBV5-1 and TRBJ1-1; D perhaps matches TRBD1 (6 bases). The CDR3 is 16 amino acids. Between the trimmed V and J ends, which lost 1 base and 3 bases, there was a span of 16 bases. Per germline, CDR1 SGHRS and CDR2 YFSETQ. The CDR3 coding sequence is TGCGCCAGCAGCTTGTCCTTGCGGGGGCTCGACACTGAAGCTTTCTTT. Its translation: CASSLSLRGLDTEAFF.

This rearrangement joins TRBV7-9 to TRBJ1-6, with D unresolved. Between the trimmed V and J ends, which lost 1 base and 0 bases, there was a span of 7 bases. Germline CDR1 and CDR2: SEHNR and FQNEAQ (reference sequence). The CDR3 consists of 16 residues. CDR3 bases: TGTGCCAGCAGCTTAGGCGTAAGCTCCTATAATTCACCCCTCCACTTT. Protein product: CASSLGVSSYNSPLHF.

The DNA for the CDR3 is TGTGCCAGCAGTCCGGGACAGGGGGCATCAGATACGCAGTATTTT. Protein sequence: CASSPGQGASDTQYF. This chain uses TRBV6-2 or TRBV6-3 with TRBJ2-3, with 12 bases that match TRBD1. The J segment lost 4 bases and the V segment lost 5 bases, leaving 4 bases of the junction unmatched. CDR1 and CDR2 (germline): MNHEY, SVGEGT. CDR3 length: 15 amino acids.

This clone has a handful of counts. The chain combines TRBV25-1 with TRBJ1-1; a possible D gene is TRBD1 (6 bases). Germline V gives CDR1 MGHDK, CDR2 SYGVNS. Trimming stripped 7 bases from V and 7 bases from J, with 10 bases between. The CDR3 runs 11 residues. CDR3 nucleotides: TGTGCCAGCACGGGACATTTTGAAGCTTTCTTT. Its protein product is CASTGHFEAFF.

The chain combines TRBV27 with TRBJ1-6; D unclear. There are 13 residues in the CDR3. Trimming left V 6 bases short and J 7 bases short, with 10 bases between. The germline V gene encodes CDR1 MNHEY and CDR2 SMNVEV (reference sequence). The CDR3 bases are TGTGCCAGCAGCTTACAGTGGAATTCACCCCTCCACTTT. Its protein is CASSLQWNSPLHF.

This chain links TRBV10-2 with TRBJ1-5; 10 bases are a match to TRBD1. The CDR3 is 17 residues long. V lost 7 bases to trimming and J lost 0 bases; unmatched junction nucleotides: 9. The V gene's germline CDR1 is WSHSY and CDR2 SAAADI. Written as DNA, the CDR3 is TGCGCCAGCACGAGCGGACAGGGGGTACATAGCAATCAGCCCCAGCATTTT. It encodes CASTSGQGVHSNQPQHF.

The chain recombines TRBV3-1 (or the pseudogene TRBV3-2) with TRBJ1-2, with 8 bases fitting TRBD1. The CDR3 is 16 residues long. Germline V gives CDR1 LGHDT, CDR2 YNNKEL (reference sequence). With V trimmed by 2 bases and J by 2 bases, 7 bases remained unmatched. CDR3 DNA: TGTGCCAGCAGCCAACTACAGGGGGGAACAAACTATGGCTACACCTTC. Its protein is CASSQLQGGTNYGYTF.

J is TRBJ2-5 and V is TRBV5-5; a weak D match, TRBD1 (5 bases). Germline CDR1 reads SGHKS; CDR2 reads YYEKEE (reference sequence). V was cut by 0 bases and J by 3 bases, with 6 bases left in between. This CDR3 has 13 residues. The CDR3 region has the DNA TGTGCCAGCAGCTTGGGCAGGGAAGAGACCCAGTACTTC. Translation: CASSLGREETQYF.

The V and J genes are TRBV30 and TRBJ1-6; D unresolved. The CDR3 extends over 14 amino acids. The V end was cut by 2 bases, the J end by 4 bases, with 9 bases between. Per the germline V gene, CDR1 is GTSNPN and CDR2 is SVGIG (reference sequence). The CDR3 loop reads CAWSREVYNSPLHF. CDR3 bases: TGTGCCTGGAGTCGAGAGGTTTATAATTCACCCCTCCACTTT.

J is TRBJ1-1 and V is TRBV29-1; TRBD1 matches 8 bases. Germline V gene data show CDR1 as SQVTM and CDR2 as ANQGSEA. J lost 4 bases, V lost 3 bases, and 4 bases had no gene match. The CDR3 extends over 13 amino acids. CDR3 region: CSVEGQESTEAFF. DNA of the CDR3: TGCAGCGTTGAGGGACAGGAAAGCACTGAAGCTTTCTTT.